This T cell receptor (beta chain) was profiled in a study of blood T cell repertoires in COVID-19. In germline, CDR1 is SGHRS, CDR2 YFSETQ. J was trimmed by 6 bases and V by 3 bases; bases with no gene match: 10. The CDR3 sequence is 15 residues long. Libraries were prepared by immunoSEQ multiplex PCR; TCRdb keeps only in-frame clonotypes and omits some of them. This table has some 180,000 clones, about 93% appearing once. The clonotype was recovered from a man between 50 and 59 years old with acute or convalescent COVID-19. What was sequenced was peripheral blood. The chain couples TRBV5-1 to TRBJ2-7; 9 nucleotides align to TRBD1. CDR3 in amino acids: CASSWGDREQGEQYF. CDR3 sequence (DNA): TGCGCCAGCAGCTGGGGGGACAGGGAACAGGGCGAGCAGTACTTC.